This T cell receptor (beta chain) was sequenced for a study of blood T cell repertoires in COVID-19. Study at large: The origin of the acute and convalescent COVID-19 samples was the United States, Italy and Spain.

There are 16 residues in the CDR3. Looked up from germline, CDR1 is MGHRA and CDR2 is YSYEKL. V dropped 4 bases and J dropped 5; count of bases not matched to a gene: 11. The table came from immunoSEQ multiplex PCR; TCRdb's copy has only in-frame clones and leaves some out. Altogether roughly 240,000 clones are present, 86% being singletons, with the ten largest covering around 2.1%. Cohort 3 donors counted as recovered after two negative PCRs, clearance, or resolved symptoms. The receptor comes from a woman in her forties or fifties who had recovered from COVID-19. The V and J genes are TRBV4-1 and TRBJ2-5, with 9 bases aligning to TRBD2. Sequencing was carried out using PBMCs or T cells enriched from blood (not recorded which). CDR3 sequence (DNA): TGCGCCAGCAGCCTGGTTGTTAGCGGGAGTGGTGAGACCCAGTACTTC. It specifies CASSLVVSGSGETQYF.